This T cell receptor beta chain was recovered during a study of blood T cell repertoires in COVID-19 (dated by TCRdb to the early 2020s). At the level of the whole study: Collaborator samples came from the United States, Italy and Spain and covered acute and convalescent phases of COVID-19. The prospective study material was composed of cDNA or gDNA derived from T cells, B-cell-depleted T cells, or PBMCs. Deeply sampled blood TCRbeta repertoires from subjects exposed to, actively infected with, or recovered from COVID-19 were included in the dataset. The repertoires were released in a freely available public database intended as a resource for research on the immune response to SARS-CoV-2. Samples were obtained from the ongoing ImmuneRACE study (first 160 participants) and from about 1,300 subjects provided by 6 global collaborators. Sample metadata almost always included a de-identified subject ID, COVID-19 status, age in years and sex. HLA class I and class II types, where available, came from metadata supplied by the sample provider rather than from assay-based typing. Study-wide findings and limitations: The quantity of clinical and demographic metadata differed by source and by participant and was supplied without curation.

The immunoSEQ Assay, a bias-controlled multiplex PCR, was used to amplify TCRbeta CDR3 regions from genomic DNA. The paper's processing steps were these. The number of nucleated cells in each sample was estimated by amplification of reference gene primers within the assay. To quantify the absolute abundance of each unique TCRbeta CDR3 rearrangement, sequence reads were collapsed and filtered. For each sample, productive Simpson clonality was calculated by taking the square root of Simpson's diversity index across productive rearrangements. In TCRdb, the immuneACCESS table is reduced to in-frame sequences with V and J assigned. These tables do not hold every clone; where another copy was compared, an unresolved V gene accounts for under half, and the others remain unexplained. That table gives V, J and clone size, and the DNA gave D and trimming. Here the sample has under 200,000 clones; about four fifths occur a single time. 6.9% of the sample goes to the ten largest clones.

Notes on this clone: Its antigen is unknown. No much larger clone exists at a distance of one base, and base qualities are not known.

Reading from cysteine to phenylalanine, the CDR3 counts 13 amino acids. CDR3 DNA is the only sequence kept; it has 39 bases, read in frame from the first base. The germline V gene gives CDR1 as SGHVS and CDR2 as FQNEAQ. V lost 5 bases and J lost 8 bases; the stretch between them is 13 bases long. The collaborating institutions used their own protocols to collect whole blood in K2EDTA tubes. For TCRbeta analysis, collaborators shipped samples in one of three forms: frozen whole blood, isolated PBMCs, or DNA extracted from either of those sample types. The sequenced material came from peripheral blood. The sequence derives from a man aged 55 to 70 with acute or convalescent COVID-19. Recombination connected TRBV7-8 to TRBJ2-1; a tentative D match to TRBD2 spans 5 bases. CDR3 loop: CASSRSGGDEQFF. In nucleotides, the sequence is TGTGCCAGCAGCCGGAGCGGAGGCGATGAGCAGTTCTTC.